The clone carrying this TCR beta chain appeared a single time. Measured with immunoSEQ multiplex PCR; TCRdb has only the in-frame clones, and not every one. The profile shows under 50,000 clones, 90% of them singletons. This specimen comes from a study of T cell changes during pregnancy in multiple sclerosis. Trimming removed 3 bases from V and 8 bases from J; junction bases left unmatched: 7. Germline V gene lookup returns CDR1 MNHNS and CDR2 SASEGT. The CDR3 is 14 amino acids. The specimen comprised CD4+ T cells from peripheral blood mononuclear cells, sampled in the first trimester of pregnancy. The source is a female donor in good health, enrolled as a control in a pregnancy study. The chain combines TRBV6-1 with TRBJ1-5; TRBD1 aligns across 7 bases. The CDR3 loop is CASSEGQWLEPQHF. The CDR3 DNA reads TGTGCCAGCAGTGAGGGACAGTGGTTGGAGCCCCAGCATTTT.